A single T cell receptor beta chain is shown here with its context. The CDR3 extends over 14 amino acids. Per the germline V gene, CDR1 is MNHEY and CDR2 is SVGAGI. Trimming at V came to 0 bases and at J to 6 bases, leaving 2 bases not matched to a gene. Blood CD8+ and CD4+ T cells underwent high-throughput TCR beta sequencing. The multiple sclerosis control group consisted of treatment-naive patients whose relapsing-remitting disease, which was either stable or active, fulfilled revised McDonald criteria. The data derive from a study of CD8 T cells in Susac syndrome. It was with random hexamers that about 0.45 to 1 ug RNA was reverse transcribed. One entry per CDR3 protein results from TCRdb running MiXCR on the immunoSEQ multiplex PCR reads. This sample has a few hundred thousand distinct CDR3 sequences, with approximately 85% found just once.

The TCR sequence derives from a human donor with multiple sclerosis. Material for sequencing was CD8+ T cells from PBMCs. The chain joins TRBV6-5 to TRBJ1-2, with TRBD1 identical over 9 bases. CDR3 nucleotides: TGTGCCAGCAGTTACTCACAGGGGGCAAATGGCTACACCTTC. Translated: CASSYSQGANGYTF.